The 21 T cell receptor beta chains reported below all come from one sample, sequenced in a study of shared clonotypes between healthy human individuals. TCRdb's copy holds only in-frame clones and misses some; the assay was immunoSEQ multiplex PCR. Here the sample spans around 500,000 clones, over 70% being singletons. Sequences were obtained from PBMCs. Receptors were obtained from a woman between 35 and 50 years old in good health. Some clones in this sample may be carry-over from other donors' samples.

This rearrangement joins TRBV5-1 to TRBJ1-1, with D perhaps TRBD1 (5 bases). In germline, CDR1 is SGHRS, CDR2 YFSETQ. Between the trimmed V and J ends, which lost 0 bases and 9 bases, there was a span of 15 bases. This CDR3 comprises 14 residues. The CDR3 loop is CASSLDRIPAQAFF. The CDR3 bases are TGCGCCAGCAGCTTGGACAGGATCCCAGCCCAAGCTTTCTTT.

To note about this clone: This sequence is one base from a far larger clone and is likely a read error. The gene calls are TRBV7-2 and TRBJ1-2; no firm D call. This CDR3 comprises 12 residues. CDR1 and CDR2 (germline): SGHTA, FQGNSA. V was pared by 2 bases and J by 4 bases, with 5 bases between. For the CDR3, the DNA is TGTGCCAGCAGCTTATCCGCCTATGGCTACACCTTC. Its protein product is CASSLSAYGYTF.

The J gene is TRBJ2-7, the V gene TRBV18, with TRBD1 matching 9 bases. V gave up 3 bases and J gave up 3 bases; unmatched junction bases: 3. The CDR3 is 14 amino acids. Germline V gene sequence: CDR1 KGHSH, CDR2 LQKENI. Here the CDR3 reads CASSPDRGGYEQYF. The CDR3 DNA is TGTGCCAGCTCACCGGACAGGGGAGGCTACGAGCAGTACTTC.

The V call is TRBV27, the J call TRBJ2-4; maybe TRBD1 (6 bases). This CDR3 spans 14 amino acids. Germline CDR1 reads MNHEY; CDR2 reads SMNVEV (reference sequence). Between the trimmed V and J ends, which lost 5 bases and 8 bases, there was a span of 16 bases. CDR3: CASSPGQGKYIQYF. Here the CDR3 DNA reads TGTGCCAGCAGTCCGGGACAAGGCAAGTACATTCAGTACTTC.

The gene calls are TRBV30 and TRBJ1-2, with a possible D match to TRBD1 (6 bases). CDR1 GTSNPN and CDR2 SVGIG come from the germline V gene (reference sequence). The CDR3 loop spans 13 amino acids. Trimming cost V 5 bases and J 4 bases, with 14 bases left between them. CDR3: CAWAGHWVYGYTF. CDR3 DNA sequence: TGTGCCTGGGCGGGACACTGGGTCTATGGCTACACCTTC.

J is TRBJ1-5 and V is TRBV2, with D possibly TRBD1 on 6 matching bases. Germline V gene data show CDR1 as SNHLY and CDR2 as FYNNEI. Trimming pared 6 bases from V and 4 bases from J, leaving 10 bases between. The CDR3 is 13 amino acids. CDR3 sequence reads: CASRDRGNQPQHF. CDR3 nucleotide sequence: TGTGCCAGCAGGGACAGAGGGAATCAGCCCCAGCATTTT.

This clone came up once. Given a far larger clone just one base away, this is likely a sequencing read error. The chain has TRBV30 and TRBJ1-6; D is uncertain. CDR1 and CDR2 from the germline V gene are GTSNPN and SVGIG (reference sequence). The CDR3 covers 13 residues. Trimming shortened V by 3 bases and J by 9 bases, and 12 bases separated the two germline ends. The CDR3 here is CAWRRRGSSPLHF. The CDR3, as DNA: TGTGCCTGGAGGAGAAGAGGGAGTTCACCCCTCCACTTT.

The chain links TRBV5-1 to TRBJ2-1; D call uncertain. V shed 1 base and J shed 3 bases, with 8 bases lying between them. The CDR3 covers 14 residues. CDR1 is SGHRS, CDR2 YFSETQ, per germline. The CDR3 spells CASSLQGNYNEQFF. The CDR3 coding sequence is TGCGCCAGCAGCTTGCAAGGGAACTACAATGAGCAGTTCTTC.

The J gene is TRBJ2-7, the V gene TRBV21-1. TRBV21-1 is assigned pseudogene status. CDR3 length: 15 amino acids. In DNA form, the CDR3 reads TGTGCCAGCAGCAATAAAGGCAGGAGCTCCTACGAGCAGTACTTC. Amino acids: CASSNKGRSSYEQYF.

As concerns this clone: This sequence may be a read error, since a much larger clone differs from it by one base. The same CDR3 can be traced to other DNA sequences in this sample. The chain links TRBV19 to TRBJ2-7; D assignment may be TRBD1 or TRBD2 (5 bases each). The germline V gene encodes CDR1 LNHDA and CDR2 SQIVND (reference sequence). The CDR3 loop spans 16 amino acids. The CDR3 spells CASSMGLAGSSYEQYF. The CDR3 nucleotides read TGTGCCAGTAGTATGGGGCTAGCCGGTAGCTCCTATGAGCAGTACTTC. Using reference TRBV19 and TRBJ2-7 for the parts outside the CDR3, the full variable domain is DGGITQSPKYLFRKEGQNVTLSCEQNLNHDAMYWYRQDPGQGLRLIYYSQIVNDFQKGDIAEGYSVSREKKESFPLTVTSAQKNPTAFYLCASSMGLAGSSYEQYFGPGTRLTVT.

Worth noting for this clone: Given a far larger clone just one base away, this is likely a sequencing read error. This chain joins TRBV28 and TRBJ1-5, with TRBD1 matching 9 bases. From germline, CDR1 is MDHEN and CDR2 SYDVKM. The trim removed 4 bases at V and 6 bases at J, leaving 7 bases unmatched. This CDR3 region has 15 residues. CDR3: CASSSRTGDIQPQHF. The CDR3 nucleotides read TGTGCCAGCAGTTCTCGGACAGGGGACATTCAGCCCCAGCATTTT.

About this clone: A far larger clone is only one base removed, so a read error is likely. The chain joins TRBV10-3 to TRBJ1-5; D perhaps matches TRBD1 (5 bases). Trimming removed 1 base at V and 5 bases at J, with 18 bases between. Germline CDR1 and CDR2: ENHRY and SYGVKD. The length of the CDR3 is 17 residues. The CDR3 DNA reads TGTGCCATCAGTGAGTTGGGGGTAGGGGCCATGGATCAGCCCCAGCATTTT. It yields the protein CAISELGVGAMDQPQHF.

The J gene is TRBJ2-7, the V gene TRBV4-2; 11 nucleotides align to TRBD2. V lost 1 base to trimming and J lost 5 bases; unmatched junction nucleotides: 10. Germline V gene sequence: CDR1 LGHNA, CDR2 YNFKEQ. The CDR3 has 17 amino acids. The CDR3 spells CASSQVVLAGAQHEQYF. Here the CDR3 DNA reads TGTGCCAGCAGCCAAGTCGTACTAGCGGGAGCACAGCACGAGCAGTACTTC.

The chain couples TRBV28 to TRBJ2-2; TRBD2 matches at 12 bases. The junction had 5 bases not matched to a gene; V was cut back by 6 bases and J by 6 bases. Germline values: CDR1 MDHEN, CDR2 SYDVKM. This CDR3 has 15 amino acids. The CDR3 spells CASRPSGRAPGELFF. The CDR3 nucleotides read TGTGCCAGCAGGCCTAGCGGGAGGGCTCCCGGGGAGCTGTTTTTT.

The chain carries TRBV5-6 and TRBJ2-1; TRBD2 is a possible D gene (6 bases). This CDR3 region has 15 residues. With 0 bases removed from V and 0 bases from J, the gap between germline ends came to 7 bases. The germline gives CDR1 SGHDT, CDR2 YYEEEE. The CDR3 loop reads CASSLVGSSYNEQFF. CDR3 DNA sequence: TGTGCCAGCAGCTTGGTCGGGAGCTCCTACAATGAGCAGTTCTTC.

Notes on this clone: The likely explanation is a read error, given a far larger clone one base away. Within the sample, other DNA sequences also encode this same CDR3. The CDR3 sequence is CASSYPKGNQPQHF. The CDR3 DNA sequence: TGTGCCAGTAGTTACCCAAAAGGGAATCAGCCCCAGCATTTT. This chain links TRBV6-6 with TRBJ1-5; D is uncertain. The CDR3 runs 14 residues. CDR1 is MNHNY, CDR2 SVGAGI, per germline (reference sequence).

The gene calls are TRBV18 and TRBJ2-5; the D gene is possibly TRBD2 (6 bases). CDR1 and CDR2 from the germline V gene are KGHSH and LQKENI. CDR3 length: 13 amino acids. Trimming left V 5 bases short and J 5 bases short, with 12 bases between. The CDR3 loop is CASSSGLRETQYF. The CDR3, as DNA: TGTGCCAGCTCATCGGGACTCCGGGAGACCCAGTACTTC.

This chain connects TRBV5-1 to TRBJ2-7; possibly TRBD1 for D (5 bases). The V gene lost 0 bases and the J gene lost 2 bases, with 9 bases spanning the gap. CDR3 length equals 14 residues. Germline CDR1 and CDR2: SGHRS and YFSETQ. CDR3: CASSLDPGTYEQYF. CDR3 in DNA: TGCGCCAGCAGCTTGGATCCAGGGACCTACGAGCAGTACTTC.

The V call is TRBV5-1, the J call TRBJ1-5; the D is unclear. CDR3 length: 13 residues. The germline V gene encodes CDR1 SGHRS and CDR2 YFSETQ. Between the trimmed V and J ends, which lost 4 bases and 5 bases, there was a span of 10 bases. CDR3 sequence (DNA): TGCGCCAGCAGCCCGTATTGGGATCAGCCCCAGCATTTT. Its protein is CASSPYWDQPQHF.

This rearrangement joins TRBV25-1 to TRBJ2-3, with D possibly matching TRBD2 (6 bases). The CDR3 totals 10 residues. Germline V CDR1 and CDR2: MGHDK, SYGVNS. The V end was cut by 10 bases, the J end by 8 bases, with 10 bases between. The CDR3 is CATRESTQYF. The CDR3 DNA follows: TGTGCCACCCGGGAGAGTACGCAGTATTTT. The full variable domain, its missing parts supplied by reference TRBV25-1 and TRBJ2-3, is EADIYQTPRYLVIGTGKKITLECSQTMGHDKMYWYQQDPGMELHLIHYSYGVNSTEKGDLSSESTVSRIRTEHFPLTLESARPSHTSQYLCATRESTQYFGPGTRLTVL.

The chain couples TRBV28 to TRBJ2-2, with TRBD2 matching over 12 bases. V was clipped by 1 base and J by 6 bases; unmatched bases: 6. This CDR3 comprises 17 residues. Per germline, CDR1 MDHEN and CDR2 SYDVKM. As DNA, the CDR3 is TGTGCCAGCAGTTTATTCGGCCTAGCGGGAGGGCCCGGGGAGCTGTTTTTT. Its protein is CASSLFGLAGGPGELFF.